A single sample gave rise to the 12 T cell receptor beta chains below, sequenced in a study of T cell clonotyping in hematopoietic cell transplantation. TCRdb's table, derived via immunoSEQ multiplex PCR, lists solely in-frame clones and lacks some. This sample has more than 65,000 clones, with 85% to 95% found just once. Material: peripheral blood mononuclear cells. The receptors shown here come from a man aged 45 to 65 in good health. Some clones in this sample may be carry-over from other donors' samples.

The V and J genes are TRBV10-3 and TRBJ2-7, with TRBD2 identical over 9 bases. The CDR3 sequence is 15 residues long. Germline V gives CDR1 ENHRY, CDR2 SYGVKD. Trimming cost V 0 bases and J 7 bases; bases outside gene matches: 7. The CDR3: CAISESVLAGNEQYF. The CDR3 region has the DNA TGTGCCATCAGTGAGTCGGTCCTAGCGGGAAATGAGCAGTACTTC.

The chain employs TRBV29-1 and TRBJ1-4; D ambiguous. CDR1 and CDR2 (germline): SQVTM, ANQGSEA. This CDR3 region has 13 residues. The germline V and J ends were trimmed by 7 bases and 4 bases, with 13 bases remaining between them. This chain's CDR3 is CSAGPLFNEKLFF. DNA for the CDR3: TGCAGCGCAGGACCGCTATTTAATGAAAAACTGTTTTTT.

This chain uses TRBV28 with TRBJ1-5; a possible D gene is TRBD1 (6 bases). The CDR3 has 14 residues. With 5 bases removed from V and 9 bases from J, the gap between germline ends came to 17 bases. Germline V lookup: CDR1 MDHEN, CDR2 SYDVKM. The CDR3 DNA sequence: TGTGCCAGCAGTCGCCGGACAGACTCTACGCCCCAGCATTTT. Its protein product is CASSRRTDSTPQHF.

The chain uses TRBV19 and TRBJ2-1; TRBD1 is a possible D gene (7 bases). CDR1 and CDR2 (germline): LNHDA, SQIVND (reference sequence). This CDR3 comprises 14 residues. V was shortened by 5 bases and J by 6 bases, with 14 bases between the two germline ends. The CDR3 nucleotides are TGTGCCAGTAGTTCCTCAGGGGGGCCCAATGAGCAGTTCTTC. Translation: CASSSSGGPNEQFF.

The V call is TRBV7-8, the J call TRBJ1-2, with a weak D call TRBD1 (5 bases). Trimming removed 5 bases from V and 0 bases from J, with 19 bases in between. The CDR3 covers 17 residues. Germline CDR1 is SGHVS and CDR2 is FQNEAQ. This CDR3 reads CASSPRLRQRPNYGYTF. The CDR3 DNA sequence: TGTGCCAGCAGCCCCAGATTAAGACAGCGCCCTAACTATGGCTACACCTTC.

This chain connects TRBV6-1 to TRBJ2-5; the D is unclear. Germline-derived CDR1 and CDR2 are MNHNS and SASEGT. V was trimmed by 3 bases and J by 3 bases, leaving 11 bases between them. The CDR3 is made up of 14 amino acids. The CDR3 nucleotides read TGTGCCAGCAGTGAGGACGCCCTTAAAGAGACCCAGTACTTC. Its translation is CASSEDALKETQYF.

The chain couples TRBV10-3 to TRBJ1-1; possible D gene TRBD1, 5 bases. V was clipped by 3 bases and J by 2 bases, with 13 bases between them. Germline CDR1 and CDR2: ENHRY and SYGVKD. This CDR3 contains 15 residues. In DNA form, the CDR3 reads TGTGCCATCAGTGATGGGGCAGACACAAACACTGAAGCTTTCTTT. Amino acids: CAISDGADTNTEAFF.

The rearrangement links TRBV27 to TRBJ1-2, with TRBD1 identical over 9 bases. The CDR3 sequence is 13 residues long. Germline V CDR1 and CDR2: MNHEY, SMNVEV (reference sequence). The V and J ends lost 7 bases and 7 bases, in that order; junction bases with no gene match: 7. CDR3 in amino acids: CASTQTGGRGYTF. In DNA, the CDR3 is TGTGCCAGCACCCAAACAGGGGGCCGTGGCTACACCTTC.

This chain connects TRBV2 to TRBJ2-5; TRBD1 matches 8 bases. This CDR3 has 13 amino acids. The ends lost 7 bases at V and 3 bases at J; junction bases unmatched: 4. Germline values: CDR1 SNHLY, CDR2 FYNNEI. CDR3 amino acids: CASTSDREETQYF. The DNA of the CDR3 is TGTGCCAGCACCTCGGACAGGGAAGAGACCCAGTACTTC.

In nucleotides, the CDR3 is TGTGCCAGCAGCTTGGTCCAGATAAACTACGAGCAGTACTTC. It is translated as CASSLVQINYEQYF. The rearrangement uses TRBV5-6 and TRBJ2-7; D not resolved. Trimming pared 0 bases from V and 3 bases from J, leaving 10 bases between. The germline CDR1 and CDR2 sequences are SGHDT and YYEEEE. The CDR3 has 14 amino acids.

The chain uses TRBV19 and TRBJ1-5, with 7 nucleotides matching TRBD1. The V gene end was trimmed by 5 bases and the J gene end by 4 bases; junction bases not matched to a gene: 20. Germline CDR1 reads LNHDA; CDR2 reads SQIVND (reference sequence). The CDR3 consists of 19 residues. The CDR3 loop reads CASSPPPLQGRSLNQPQHF. In nucleotides, the CDR3 is TGTGCCAGTAGTCCCCCTCCCTTACAGGGGCGATCCTTAAATCAGCCCCAGCATTTT.

The chain couples TRBV5-1 to TRBJ1-2; TRBD1 aligns across 8 bases. The CDR3 has 12 residues. J gave up 8 bases and V 6 bases, and 6 bases lay outside the gene matches. CDR1 is SGHRS and CDR2 is YFSETQ in the germline V gene. This chain's CDR3 is CASTQGAEGYTF. As DNA, the CDR3 is TGCGCCAGCACCCAGGGGGCGGAGGGCTACACCTTC.